The rows below give T cell receptor beta chains drawn from one sample of a study of CD8+ T cells in alopecia areata. Assay used: immunoSEQ multiplex PCR; TCRdb lists only in-frame clones, some missing. The data show roughly 140,000 clones, less than 75% seen once. The material sequenced was CD8+ T cells sorted from blood. The receptor source for this set is a human donor in good health. The CDR3 runs from the conserved cysteine through the conserved F or W. D genes are given only for firm matches. Where a row states a size, it is once, few, many or the class of an expanded clone; other rows omit it.

cdr3_length,v_call,clone_size,d_call,j_call,cdr3_nt,cdr3_aa
11,TRBV7-9,once,-,TRBJ1-1,TGTGCCAGCAGCGCCAACACTGAAGCTTTCTTT,CASSANTEAFF
14,TRBV29-1,-,TRBD2,TRBJ2-2,TGCAGCGCCATAGCGGGAGGAAACACCGGGGAGCTGTTTTTT,CSAIAGGNTGELFF
11,TRBV6-1,few,-,TRBJ2-1,TGTGCCAGCAGTGAGGGAAATGAGCAGTTCTTC,CASSEGNEQFF
13,TRBV6-5,-,-,TRBJ1-1,TGTGCCAGCAAGTCAGGTTTAGGGACTGAAGCTTTCTTT,CASKSGLGTEAFF
14,TRBV30,-,TRBD1,TRBJ2-2,TGTGCCTGGAGTGAAGGACAGGGAAGGGGGGAGCTGTTTTTT,CAWSEGQGRGELFF
16,TRBV4-1,-,-,TRBJ2-2,TGCGCCAGCAGCCATCCAGGGACAACGAACACCGGGGAGCTGTTTTTT,CASSHPGTTNTGELFF
13,TRBV4-1,-,-,TRBJ1-1,TGCGCCAGCAGCCACAAATTGAACACTGAAGCTTTCTTT,CASSHKLNTEAFF
16,TRBV2,-,TRBD2,TRBJ2-6,TGTGCCAGCAGACGTAGCGGGAGCTCTGGGGCCAACGTCCTGACTTTC,CASRRSGSSGANVLTF
16,TRBV27,-,TRBD1,TRBJ2-3,TGTGCCAGCAGTTTATCAAGGACAGGGGGCACAGATACGCAGTATTTT,CASSLSRTGGTDTQYF
15,TRBV7-9,once,-,TRBJ1-1,TGTGCCAGCAGCTCCATAGTCAACTCAGGTACTGAAGCTTTCTTT,CASSSIVNSGTEAFF
14,TRBV6-6,-,TRBD2,TRBJ2-1,TGTGCCACCTTAGCAGGGAGGGCCTTAGGTGAGCAGTTCTTC,CATLAGRALGEQFF
13,TRBV6-5,-,TRBD2,TRBJ2-1,TGTGCCAGCAGACCCGGGACTAGTAATGAGCAGTTCTTC,CASRPGTSNEQFF
14,TRBV9,-,-,TRBJ2-1,TGTGCCAGCAGCTCCATTGACAGTTTCCATGAGCAGTTCTTC,CASSSIDSFHEQFF
13,TRBV29-1,-,-,TRBJ2-7,TGCAGCGTTGAAGAGGAGGAAGACTACGAGCAGTACTTC,CSVEEEEDYEQYF
13,TRBV7-9,-,-,TRBJ2-7,TGTGCCAGCAGCTTGAGGGAGAACTACGAGCAGTACTTC,CASSLRENYEQYF
13,TRBV14,-,-,TRBJ2-7,TGTGCCAGCAGCCAACAGGGCTTCTACGAGCAGTACTTC,CASSQQGFYEQYF
16,TRBV13,few,-,TRBJ2-1,TGTGCCAGCAGCGCCGGAGGGCTCAGCTCCTACAATGAGCAGTTCTTC,CASSAGGLSSYNEQFF
14,TRBV30,-,-,TRBJ1-3,TGTGCCTGGAGTGTGGGGAGAGGTGGAAACACCATATATTTT,CAWSVGRGGNTIYF
15,TRBV19,-,-,TRBJ2-2,TGTGCCAGTAGTATTCAGGGATCGTACACCGGGGAGCTGTTTTTT,CASSIQGSYTGELFF
11,TRBV6-1,-,-,TRBJ1-5,TGTGCCAGCAGTGAAAATCAGCCCCAGCATTTT,CASSENQPQHF
14,TRBV6-6,-,TRBD1,TRBJ1-5,TGTGCCAGCAGGGTACAGGGGGCGGACCAGCCCCAGCATTTT,CASRVQGADQPQHF